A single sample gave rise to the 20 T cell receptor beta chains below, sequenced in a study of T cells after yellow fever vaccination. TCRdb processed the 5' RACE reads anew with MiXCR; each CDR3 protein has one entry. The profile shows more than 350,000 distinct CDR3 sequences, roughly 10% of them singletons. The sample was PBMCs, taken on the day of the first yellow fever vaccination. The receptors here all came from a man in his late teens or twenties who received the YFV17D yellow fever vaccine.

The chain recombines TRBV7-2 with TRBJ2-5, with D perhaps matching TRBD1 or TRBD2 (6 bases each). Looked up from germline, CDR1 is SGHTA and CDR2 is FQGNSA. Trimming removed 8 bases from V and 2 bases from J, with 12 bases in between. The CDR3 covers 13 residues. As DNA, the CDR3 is TGTGCCAGCCGGGGGCCGGTACAAGAGACCCAGTACTTC. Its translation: CASRGPVQETQYF.

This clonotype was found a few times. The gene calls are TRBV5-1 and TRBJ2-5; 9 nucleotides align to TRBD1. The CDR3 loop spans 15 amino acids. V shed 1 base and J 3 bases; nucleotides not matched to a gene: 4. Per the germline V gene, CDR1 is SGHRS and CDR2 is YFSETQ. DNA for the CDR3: TGCGCCAGCAGCTTGACAGGGGGCAAGGAAGAGACCCAGTACTTC. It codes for CASSLTGGKEETQYF. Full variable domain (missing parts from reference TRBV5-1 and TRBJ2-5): KAGVTQTPRYLIKTRGQQVTLSCSPISGHRSVSWYQQTPGQGLQFLFEYFSETQRNKGNFPGRFSGRQFSNSRSEMNVSTLELGDSALYLCASSLTGGKEETQYFGPGTRLLVL.

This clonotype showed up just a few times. The CDR3 bases are TGTGCCACCGGCGGGAGGGGAAGGCTGAACACTGAAGCTTTCTTT. Its translation: CATGGRGRLNTEAFF. The chain has TRBV3-1 and TRBJ1-1; a weak D match, TRBD1 (5 bases). The CDR3 loop spans 15 amino acids. The V end lost 10 bases, the J end lost 0 bases, and 18 bases lay between the germline ends. From germline, CDR1 is LGHDT and CDR2 YNNKEL (reference sequence).

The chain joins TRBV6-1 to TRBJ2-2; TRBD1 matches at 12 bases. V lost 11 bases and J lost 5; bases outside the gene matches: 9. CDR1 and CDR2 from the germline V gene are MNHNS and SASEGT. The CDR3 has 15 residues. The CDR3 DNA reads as TGTGCCTACCGTCCGGGACAGGGGGCGACCGGGGAGCTGTTTTTT. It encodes CAYRPGQGATGELFF.

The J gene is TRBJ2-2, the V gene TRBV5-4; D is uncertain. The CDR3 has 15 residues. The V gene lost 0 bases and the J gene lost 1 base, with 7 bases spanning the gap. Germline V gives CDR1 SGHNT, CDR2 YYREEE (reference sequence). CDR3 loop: CASSLDLRNTGELFF. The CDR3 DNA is TGTGCCAGCAGCTTGGATCTTCGGAACACCGGGGAGCTGTTTTTT.

The CDR3 region has the DNA TGTGCCAGCACCCTATCGGGGAGCCCTAATGGCTACACCTTC. Residues: CASTLSGSPNGYTF. The V call is TRBV28, the J call TRBJ1-2; D unclear. Germline V gives CDR1 MDHEN, CDR2 SYDVKM. V shed 7 bases and J shed 6 bases, with 18 bases lying between them. The CDR3 has 14 residues.

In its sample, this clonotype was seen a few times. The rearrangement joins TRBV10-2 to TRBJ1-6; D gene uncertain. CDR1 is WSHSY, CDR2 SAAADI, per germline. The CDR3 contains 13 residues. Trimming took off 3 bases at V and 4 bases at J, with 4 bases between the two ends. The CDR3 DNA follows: TGCGCCAGCAGTGAACAGTATAATTCACCCCTCCACTTT. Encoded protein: CASSEQYNSPLHF.

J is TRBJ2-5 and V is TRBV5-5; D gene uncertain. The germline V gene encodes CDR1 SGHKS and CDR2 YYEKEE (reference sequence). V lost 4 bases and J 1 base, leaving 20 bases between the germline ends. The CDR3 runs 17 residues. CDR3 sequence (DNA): TGTGCCAGCAGCAGCTCTACGACGAAAGAGGCCCAAGAGACCCAGTACTTC. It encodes CASSSSTTKEAQETQYF.

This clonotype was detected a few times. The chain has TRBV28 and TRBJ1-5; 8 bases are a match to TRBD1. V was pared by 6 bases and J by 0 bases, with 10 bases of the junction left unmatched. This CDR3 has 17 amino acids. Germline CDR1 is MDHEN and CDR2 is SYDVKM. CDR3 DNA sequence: TGTGCCAGCAGCTCGGACAGGGAAAGCTATAGCAATCAGCCCCAGCATTTT. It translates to CASSSDRESYSNQPQHF.

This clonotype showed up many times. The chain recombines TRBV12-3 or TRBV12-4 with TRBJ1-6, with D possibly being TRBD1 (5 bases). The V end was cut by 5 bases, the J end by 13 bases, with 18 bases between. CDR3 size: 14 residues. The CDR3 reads CASSTGSIIHPLHF. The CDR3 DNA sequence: TGTGCCAGCAGTACAGGTTCTATAATTCACCCCCTCCACTTT.

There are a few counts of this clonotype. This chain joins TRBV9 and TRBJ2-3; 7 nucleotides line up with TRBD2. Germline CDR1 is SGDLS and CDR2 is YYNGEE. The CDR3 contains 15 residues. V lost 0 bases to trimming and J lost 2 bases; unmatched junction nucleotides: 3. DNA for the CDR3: TGTGCCAGCAGCGTAGAGGGACTATACACAGATACGCAGTATTTT. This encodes CASSVEGLYTDTQYF.

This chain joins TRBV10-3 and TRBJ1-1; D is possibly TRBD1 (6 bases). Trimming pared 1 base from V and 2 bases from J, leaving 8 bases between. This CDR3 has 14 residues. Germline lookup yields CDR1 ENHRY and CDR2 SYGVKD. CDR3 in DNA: TGTGCCATCAGTGAGTTACAGGGTAACACTGAAGCTTTCTTT. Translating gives CAISELQGNTEAFF.

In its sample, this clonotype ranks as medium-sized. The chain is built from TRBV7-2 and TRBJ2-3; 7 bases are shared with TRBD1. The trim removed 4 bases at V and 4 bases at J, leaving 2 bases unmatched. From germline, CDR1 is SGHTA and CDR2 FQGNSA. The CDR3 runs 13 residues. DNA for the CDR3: TGTGCCAGCAGCTCGACAGGGTCAGATACGCAGTATTTT. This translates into CASSSTGSDTQYF.

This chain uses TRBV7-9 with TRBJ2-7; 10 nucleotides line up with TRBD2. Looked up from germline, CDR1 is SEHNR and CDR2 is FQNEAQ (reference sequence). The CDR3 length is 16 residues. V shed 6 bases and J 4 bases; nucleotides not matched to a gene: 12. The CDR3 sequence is CASSPRLAGLGYEQYF. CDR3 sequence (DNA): TGTGCCAGCAGTCCCCGACTAGCGGGCCTGGGATACGAGCAGTACTTC.

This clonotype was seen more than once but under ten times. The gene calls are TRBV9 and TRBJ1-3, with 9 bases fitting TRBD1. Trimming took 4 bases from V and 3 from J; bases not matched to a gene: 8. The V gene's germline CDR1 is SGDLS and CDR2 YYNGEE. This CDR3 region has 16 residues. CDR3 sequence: CASSPTGGLNGNTIYF. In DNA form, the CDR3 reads TGTGCCAGCAGCCCAACAGGGGGCTTAAATGGAAACACCATATATTTT.

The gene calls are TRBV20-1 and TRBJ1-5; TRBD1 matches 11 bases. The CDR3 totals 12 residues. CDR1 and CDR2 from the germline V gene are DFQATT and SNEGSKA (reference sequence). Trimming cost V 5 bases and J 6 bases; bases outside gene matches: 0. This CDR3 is CSAGQGAQPQHF. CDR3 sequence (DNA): TGCAGTGCTGGACAGGGGGCTCAGCCCCAGCATTTT.

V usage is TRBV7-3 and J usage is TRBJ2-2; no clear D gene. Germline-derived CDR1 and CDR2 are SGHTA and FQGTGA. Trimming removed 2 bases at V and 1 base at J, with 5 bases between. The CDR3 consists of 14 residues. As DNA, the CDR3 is TGTGCCAGCAGCTTATCAGAGAACACCGGGGAGCTGTTTTTT. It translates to CASSLSENTGELFF.

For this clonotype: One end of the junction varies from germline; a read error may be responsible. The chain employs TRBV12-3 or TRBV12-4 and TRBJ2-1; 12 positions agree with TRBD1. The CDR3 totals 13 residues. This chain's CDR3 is CASTRGQGASRDF. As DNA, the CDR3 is TGTGCCAGCACGAGGGGACAGGGGGCCTCAAGGGACTTC.

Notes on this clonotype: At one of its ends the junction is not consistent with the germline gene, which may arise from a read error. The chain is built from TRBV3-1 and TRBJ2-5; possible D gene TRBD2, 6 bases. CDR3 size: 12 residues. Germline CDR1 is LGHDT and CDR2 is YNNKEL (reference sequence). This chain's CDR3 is CASSQRSNRLEF. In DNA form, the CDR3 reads TGTGCCAGCAGCCAACGGTCCAACAGACTAGAGTTC.

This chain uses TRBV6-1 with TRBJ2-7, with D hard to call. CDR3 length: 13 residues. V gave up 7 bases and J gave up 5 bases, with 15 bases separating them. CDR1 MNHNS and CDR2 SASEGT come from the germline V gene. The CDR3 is CASTIPPLNEQYF. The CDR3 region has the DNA TGTGCCAGCACCATCCCCCCTCTCAACGAGCAGTACTTC.